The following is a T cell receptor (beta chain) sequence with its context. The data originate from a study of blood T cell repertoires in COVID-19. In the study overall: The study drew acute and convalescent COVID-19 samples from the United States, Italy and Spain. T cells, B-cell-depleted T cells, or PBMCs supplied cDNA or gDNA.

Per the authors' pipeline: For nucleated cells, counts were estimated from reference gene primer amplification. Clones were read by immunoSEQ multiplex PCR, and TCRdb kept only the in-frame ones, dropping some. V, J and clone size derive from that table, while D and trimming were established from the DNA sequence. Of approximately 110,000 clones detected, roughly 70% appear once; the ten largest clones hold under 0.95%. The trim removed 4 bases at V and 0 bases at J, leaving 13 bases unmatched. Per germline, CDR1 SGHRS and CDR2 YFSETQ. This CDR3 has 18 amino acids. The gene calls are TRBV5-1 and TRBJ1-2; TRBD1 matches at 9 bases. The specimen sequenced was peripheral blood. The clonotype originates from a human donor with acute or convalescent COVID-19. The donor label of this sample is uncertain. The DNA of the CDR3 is TGCGCCAGCAGCATGCGCCCGGGACAGGGACTACCTAACTATGGCTACACCTTC. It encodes CASSMRPGQGLPNYGYTF. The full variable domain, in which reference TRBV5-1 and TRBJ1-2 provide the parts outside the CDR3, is KAGVTQTPRYLIKTRGQQVTLSCSPISGHRSVSWYQQTPGQGLQFLFEYFSETQRNKGNFPGRFSGRQFSNSRSEMNVSTLELGDSALYLCASSMRPGQGLPNYGYTFGSGTRLTVV.